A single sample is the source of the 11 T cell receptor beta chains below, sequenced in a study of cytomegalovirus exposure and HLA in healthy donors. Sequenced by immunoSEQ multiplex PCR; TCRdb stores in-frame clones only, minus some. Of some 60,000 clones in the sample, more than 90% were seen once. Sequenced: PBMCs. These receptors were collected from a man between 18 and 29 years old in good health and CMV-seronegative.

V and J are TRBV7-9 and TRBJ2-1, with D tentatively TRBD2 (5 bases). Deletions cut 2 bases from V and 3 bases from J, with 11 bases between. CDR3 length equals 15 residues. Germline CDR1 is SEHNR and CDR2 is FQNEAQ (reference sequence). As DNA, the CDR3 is TGTGCCAGCAGCTTAATGACTACGGGCTACAATGAGCAGTTCTTC. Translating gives CASSLMTTGYNEQFF.

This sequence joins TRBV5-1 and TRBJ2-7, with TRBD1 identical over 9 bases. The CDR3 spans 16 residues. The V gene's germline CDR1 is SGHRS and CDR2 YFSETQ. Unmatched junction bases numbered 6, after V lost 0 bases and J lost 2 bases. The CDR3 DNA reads TGCGCCAGCAGCTTGGCTCGAGGGACAGGGCCCTACGAGCAGTACTTC. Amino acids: CASSLARGTGPYEQYF.

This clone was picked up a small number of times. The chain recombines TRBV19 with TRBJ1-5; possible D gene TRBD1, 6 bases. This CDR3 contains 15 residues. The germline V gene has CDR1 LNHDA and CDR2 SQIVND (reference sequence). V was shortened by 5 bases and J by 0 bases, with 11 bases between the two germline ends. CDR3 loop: CASSATGYSNQPQHF. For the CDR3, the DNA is TGTGCCAGTAGTGCGACAGGATATAGCAATCAGCCCCAGCATTTT.

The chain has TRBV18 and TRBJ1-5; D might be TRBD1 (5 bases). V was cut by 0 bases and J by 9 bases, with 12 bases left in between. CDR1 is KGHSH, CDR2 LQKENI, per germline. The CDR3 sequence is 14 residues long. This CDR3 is CASSPPAGRGPQHF. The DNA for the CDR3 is TGTGCCAGCTCACCACCGGCGGGGCGAGGGCCCCAGCATTTT.

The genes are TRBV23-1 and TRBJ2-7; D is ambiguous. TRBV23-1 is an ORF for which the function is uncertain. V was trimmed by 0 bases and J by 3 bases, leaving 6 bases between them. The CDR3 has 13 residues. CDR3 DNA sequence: TGCGCCAGCAGTCAATCTTGGAGCTACGAGCAGTACTTC. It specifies CASSQSWSYEQYF.

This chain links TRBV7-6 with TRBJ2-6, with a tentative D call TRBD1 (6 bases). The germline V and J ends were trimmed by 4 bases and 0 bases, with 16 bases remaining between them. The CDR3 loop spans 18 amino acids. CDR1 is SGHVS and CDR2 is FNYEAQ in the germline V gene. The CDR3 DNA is TGTGCCAGCAGCTCAACGGACAGAAAGAACTCTGGGGCCAACGTCCTGACTTTC. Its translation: CASSSTDRKNSGANVLTF.

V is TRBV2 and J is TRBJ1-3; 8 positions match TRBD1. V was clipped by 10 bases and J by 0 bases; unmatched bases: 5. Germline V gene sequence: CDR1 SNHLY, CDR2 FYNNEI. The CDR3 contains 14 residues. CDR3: CANRDRNSGNTIYF. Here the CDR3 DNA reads TGTGCCAACCGGGACAGGAACTCTGGAAACACCATATATTTT.

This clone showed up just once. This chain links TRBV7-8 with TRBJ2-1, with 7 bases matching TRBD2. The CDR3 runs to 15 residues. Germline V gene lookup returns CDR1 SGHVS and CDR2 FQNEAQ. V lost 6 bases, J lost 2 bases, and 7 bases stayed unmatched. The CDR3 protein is CASRKTSDPYNEQFF. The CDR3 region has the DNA TGTGCCAGCAGGAAAACTAGCGACCCCTACAATGAGCAGTTCTTC.

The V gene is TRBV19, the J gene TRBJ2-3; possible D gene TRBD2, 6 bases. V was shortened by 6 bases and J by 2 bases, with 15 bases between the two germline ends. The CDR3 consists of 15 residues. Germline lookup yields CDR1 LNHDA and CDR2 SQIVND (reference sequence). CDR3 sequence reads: CASSRERTTTDTQYF. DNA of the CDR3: TGTGCCAGTAGCCGGGAAAGGACTACCACAGATACGCAGTATTTT.

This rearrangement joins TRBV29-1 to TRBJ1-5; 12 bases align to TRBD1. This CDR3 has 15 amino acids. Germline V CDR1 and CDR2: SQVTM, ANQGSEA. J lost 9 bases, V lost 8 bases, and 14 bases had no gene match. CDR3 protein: CSLGGTGGRPAPQHF. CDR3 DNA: TGCAGCCTTGGGGGGACAGGGGGCCGCCCGGCGCCCCAGCATTTT.

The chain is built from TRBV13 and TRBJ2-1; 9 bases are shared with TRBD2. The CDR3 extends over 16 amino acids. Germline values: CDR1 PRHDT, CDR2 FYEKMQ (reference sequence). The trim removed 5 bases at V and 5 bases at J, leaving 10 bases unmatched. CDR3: CASSPDPRGRDNEQFF. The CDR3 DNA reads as TGTGCCAGCAGCCCCGACCCCCGCGGGAGGGACAATGAGCAGTTCTTC.